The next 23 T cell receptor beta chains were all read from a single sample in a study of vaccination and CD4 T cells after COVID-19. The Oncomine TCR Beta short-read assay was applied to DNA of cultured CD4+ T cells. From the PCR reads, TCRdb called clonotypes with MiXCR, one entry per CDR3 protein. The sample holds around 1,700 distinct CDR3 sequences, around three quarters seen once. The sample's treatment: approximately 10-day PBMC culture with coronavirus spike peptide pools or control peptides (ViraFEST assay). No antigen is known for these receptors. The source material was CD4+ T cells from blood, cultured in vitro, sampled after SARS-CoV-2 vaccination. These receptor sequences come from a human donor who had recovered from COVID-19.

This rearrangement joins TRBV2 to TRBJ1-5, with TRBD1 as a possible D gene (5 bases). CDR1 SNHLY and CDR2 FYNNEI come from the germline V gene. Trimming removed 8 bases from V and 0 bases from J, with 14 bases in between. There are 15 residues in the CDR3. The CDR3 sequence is CASRQTPFSNQPQHF. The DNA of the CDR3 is TGTGCCAGCCGACAGACGCCTTTTAGCAATCAGCCCCAGCATTTT.

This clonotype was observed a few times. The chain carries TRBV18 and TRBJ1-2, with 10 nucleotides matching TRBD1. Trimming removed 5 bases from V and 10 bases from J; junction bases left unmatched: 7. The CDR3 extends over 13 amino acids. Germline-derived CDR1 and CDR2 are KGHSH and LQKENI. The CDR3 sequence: CASSRRTGGDYTF. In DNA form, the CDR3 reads TGTGCCAGCTCAAGGCGGACAGGGGGTGACTACACCTTC.

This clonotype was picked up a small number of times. The DNA of the CDR3 is TGTGCCAGCAGAAATTCAGGGTTTTACGAGCAGTACTTC. Residues: CASRNSGFYEQYF. The V and J genes are TRBV28 and TRBJ2-7, with D maybe TRBD1 (5 bases). Trimming removed 6 bases from V and 4 bases from J, with 13 bases in between. Germline-derived CDR1 and CDR2 are MDHEN and SYDVKM. This CDR3 has 13 amino acids.

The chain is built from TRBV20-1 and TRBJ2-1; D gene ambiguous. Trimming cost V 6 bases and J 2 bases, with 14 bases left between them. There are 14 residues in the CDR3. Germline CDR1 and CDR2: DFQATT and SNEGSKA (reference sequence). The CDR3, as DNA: TGCAGTGCCAAATCGCAGTCCCCCTACAATGAGCAGTTCTTC. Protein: CSAKSQSPYNEQFF.

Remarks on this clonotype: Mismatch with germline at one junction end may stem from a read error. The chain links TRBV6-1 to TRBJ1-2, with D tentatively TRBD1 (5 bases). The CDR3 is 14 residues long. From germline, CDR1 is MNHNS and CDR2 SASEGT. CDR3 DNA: TGCGCCAGCACTCGACAGAGGACCCCCTATGGCTACACCTTC. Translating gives CASTRQRTPYGYTF.

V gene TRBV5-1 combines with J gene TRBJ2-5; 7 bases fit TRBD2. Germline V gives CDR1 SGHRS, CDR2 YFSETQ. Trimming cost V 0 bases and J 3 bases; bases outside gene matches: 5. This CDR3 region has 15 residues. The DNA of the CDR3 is TGCGCCAGCAGCTTGGTGGCAGGGAGGGAAGAGACCCAGTACTTC. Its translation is CASSLVAGREETQYF.

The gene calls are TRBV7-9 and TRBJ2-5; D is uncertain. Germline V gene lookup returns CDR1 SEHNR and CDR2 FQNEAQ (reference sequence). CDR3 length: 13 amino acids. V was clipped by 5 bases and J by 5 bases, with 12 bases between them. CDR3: CASSKPPSETQYF. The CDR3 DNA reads TGTGCCAGCAGCAAACCCCCATCGGAGACCCAGTACTTC.

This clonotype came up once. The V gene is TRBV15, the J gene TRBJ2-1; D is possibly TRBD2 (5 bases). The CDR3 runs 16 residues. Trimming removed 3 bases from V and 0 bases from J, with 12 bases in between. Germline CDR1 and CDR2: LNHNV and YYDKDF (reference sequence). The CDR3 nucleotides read TGTGCCACCAGCAGGGTTCAAGGGAGCTCCTACAATGAGCAGTTCTTC. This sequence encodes CATSRVQGSSYNEQFF.

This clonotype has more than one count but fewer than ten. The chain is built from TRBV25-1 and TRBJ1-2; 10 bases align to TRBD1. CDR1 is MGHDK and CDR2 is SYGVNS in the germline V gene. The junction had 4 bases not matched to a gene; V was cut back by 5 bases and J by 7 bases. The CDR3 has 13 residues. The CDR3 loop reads CASSHDRGLGYTF. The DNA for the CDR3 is TGTGCCAGCAGTCACGACAGGGGGCTTGGCTACACCTTC.

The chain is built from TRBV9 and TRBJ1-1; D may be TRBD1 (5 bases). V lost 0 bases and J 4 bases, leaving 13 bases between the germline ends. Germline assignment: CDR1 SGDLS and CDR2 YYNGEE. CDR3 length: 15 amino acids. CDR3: CASSVVPGPPTEAFF. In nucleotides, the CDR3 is TGTGCCAGCAGCGTAGTCCCGGGGCCACCCACTGAAGCTTTCTTT.

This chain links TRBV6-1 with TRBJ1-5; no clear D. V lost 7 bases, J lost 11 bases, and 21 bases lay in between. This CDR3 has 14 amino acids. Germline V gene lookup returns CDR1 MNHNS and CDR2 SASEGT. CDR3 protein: CASTPSTLLETQHF. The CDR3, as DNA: TGTGCCAGCACCCCCTCGACCCTGTTAGAGACCCAGCATTTT.

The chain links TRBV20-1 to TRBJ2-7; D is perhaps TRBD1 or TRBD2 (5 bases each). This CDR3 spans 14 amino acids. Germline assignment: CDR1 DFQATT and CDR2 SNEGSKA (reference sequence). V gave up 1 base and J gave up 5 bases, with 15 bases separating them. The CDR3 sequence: CSARVGDRGHEQYF. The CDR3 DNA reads TGCAGTGCTAGAGTCGGGGATAGGGGACACGAGCAGTACTTC.

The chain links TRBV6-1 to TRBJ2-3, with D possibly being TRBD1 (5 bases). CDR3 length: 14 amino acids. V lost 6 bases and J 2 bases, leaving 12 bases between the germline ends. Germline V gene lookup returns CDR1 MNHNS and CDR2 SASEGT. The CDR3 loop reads CASSGQGLTDTQYF. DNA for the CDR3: TGTGCCAGCAGCGGTCAGGGCCTCACAGATACGCAGTATTTT.

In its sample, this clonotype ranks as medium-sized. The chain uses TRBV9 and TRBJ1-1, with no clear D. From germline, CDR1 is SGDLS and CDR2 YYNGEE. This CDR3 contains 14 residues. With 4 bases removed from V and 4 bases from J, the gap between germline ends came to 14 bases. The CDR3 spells CASSSMPESTEAFF. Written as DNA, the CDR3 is TGTGCCAGCAGCTCTATGCCCGAGAGCACTGAAGCTTTCTTT.

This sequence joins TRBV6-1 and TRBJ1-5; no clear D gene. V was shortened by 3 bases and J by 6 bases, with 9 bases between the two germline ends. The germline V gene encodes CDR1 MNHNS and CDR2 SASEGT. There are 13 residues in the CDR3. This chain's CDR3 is CASSEIEAQPQHF. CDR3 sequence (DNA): TGTGCCAGCAGTGAGATAGAAGCTCAGCCCCAGCATTTT.

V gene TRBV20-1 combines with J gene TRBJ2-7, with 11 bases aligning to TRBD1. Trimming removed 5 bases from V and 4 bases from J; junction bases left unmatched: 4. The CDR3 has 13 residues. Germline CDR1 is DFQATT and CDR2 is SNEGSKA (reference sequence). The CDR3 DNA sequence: TGCAGTGCTCCCGGACAGGGGGCTTACGAGCAGTACTTC. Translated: CSAPGQGAYEQYF.

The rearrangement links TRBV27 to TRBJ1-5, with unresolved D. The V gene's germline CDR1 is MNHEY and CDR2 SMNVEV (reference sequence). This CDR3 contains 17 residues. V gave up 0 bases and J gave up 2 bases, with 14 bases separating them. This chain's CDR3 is CASSLSYARRGNQPQHF. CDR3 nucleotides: TGTGCCAGCAGTTTATCCTACGCCCGCAGAGGCAATCAGCCCCAGCATTTT.

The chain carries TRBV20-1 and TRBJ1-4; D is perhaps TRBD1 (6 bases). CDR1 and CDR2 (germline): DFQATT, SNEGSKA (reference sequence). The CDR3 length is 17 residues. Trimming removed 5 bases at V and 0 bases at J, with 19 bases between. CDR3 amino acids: CSAQRTARAATNEKLFF. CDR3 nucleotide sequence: TGCAGTGCTCAAAGGACAGCCCGAGCTGCAACTAATGAAAAACTGTTTTTT.

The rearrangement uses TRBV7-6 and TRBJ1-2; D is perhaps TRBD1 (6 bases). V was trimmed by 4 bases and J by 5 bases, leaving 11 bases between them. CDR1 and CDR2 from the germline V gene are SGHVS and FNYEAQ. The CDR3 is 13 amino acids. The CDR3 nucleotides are TGTGCCAGCAGCTGGACGGACAGTTATGGCTACACCTTC. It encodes CASSWTDSYGYTF. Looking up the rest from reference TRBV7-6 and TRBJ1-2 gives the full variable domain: GAGVSQSPRYKVTKRGQDVALRCDPISGHVSLYWYRQALGQGPEFLTYFNYEAQQDKSGLPNDRFSAERPEGSISTLTIQRTEQRDSAMYRCASSWTDSYGYTFGSGTRLTVV.

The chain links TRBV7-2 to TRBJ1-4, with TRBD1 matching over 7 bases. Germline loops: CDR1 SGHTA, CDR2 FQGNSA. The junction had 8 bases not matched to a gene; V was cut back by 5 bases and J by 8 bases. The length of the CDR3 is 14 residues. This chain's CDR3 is CASSPGTVREKLFF. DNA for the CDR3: TGTGCCAGCAGCCCGGGGACAGTCAGAGAAAAACTGTTTTTT.

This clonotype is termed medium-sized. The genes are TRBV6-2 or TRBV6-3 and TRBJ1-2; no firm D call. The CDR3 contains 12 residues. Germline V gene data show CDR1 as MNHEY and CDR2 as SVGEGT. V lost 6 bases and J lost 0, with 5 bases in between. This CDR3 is CASSRANYGYTF. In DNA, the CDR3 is TGTGCCAGCAGCCGGGCTAACTATGGCTACACCTTC.

The CDR3 DNA sequence: TGTGCCACCAGTGGGGTGGGAGCGGGACGTGAGACCCAGTACTTC. Translating it yields CATSGVGAGRETQYF. This sequence joins TRBV24-1 and TRBJ2-5; TRBD2 aligns across 7 bases. CDR3 length equals 15 residues. V shed 5 bases, J shed 5 bases, and the junction held 10 bases outside the gene matches. Germline values: CDR1 KGHDR, CDR2 SFDVKD.

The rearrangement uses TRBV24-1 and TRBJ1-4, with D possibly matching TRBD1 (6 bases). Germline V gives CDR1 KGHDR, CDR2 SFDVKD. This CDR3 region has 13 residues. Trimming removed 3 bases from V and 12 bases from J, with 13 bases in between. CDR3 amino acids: CATSDGYREELFF. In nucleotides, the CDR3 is TGTGCCACCAGTGATGGGTACAGGGAAGAACTGTTTTTT.